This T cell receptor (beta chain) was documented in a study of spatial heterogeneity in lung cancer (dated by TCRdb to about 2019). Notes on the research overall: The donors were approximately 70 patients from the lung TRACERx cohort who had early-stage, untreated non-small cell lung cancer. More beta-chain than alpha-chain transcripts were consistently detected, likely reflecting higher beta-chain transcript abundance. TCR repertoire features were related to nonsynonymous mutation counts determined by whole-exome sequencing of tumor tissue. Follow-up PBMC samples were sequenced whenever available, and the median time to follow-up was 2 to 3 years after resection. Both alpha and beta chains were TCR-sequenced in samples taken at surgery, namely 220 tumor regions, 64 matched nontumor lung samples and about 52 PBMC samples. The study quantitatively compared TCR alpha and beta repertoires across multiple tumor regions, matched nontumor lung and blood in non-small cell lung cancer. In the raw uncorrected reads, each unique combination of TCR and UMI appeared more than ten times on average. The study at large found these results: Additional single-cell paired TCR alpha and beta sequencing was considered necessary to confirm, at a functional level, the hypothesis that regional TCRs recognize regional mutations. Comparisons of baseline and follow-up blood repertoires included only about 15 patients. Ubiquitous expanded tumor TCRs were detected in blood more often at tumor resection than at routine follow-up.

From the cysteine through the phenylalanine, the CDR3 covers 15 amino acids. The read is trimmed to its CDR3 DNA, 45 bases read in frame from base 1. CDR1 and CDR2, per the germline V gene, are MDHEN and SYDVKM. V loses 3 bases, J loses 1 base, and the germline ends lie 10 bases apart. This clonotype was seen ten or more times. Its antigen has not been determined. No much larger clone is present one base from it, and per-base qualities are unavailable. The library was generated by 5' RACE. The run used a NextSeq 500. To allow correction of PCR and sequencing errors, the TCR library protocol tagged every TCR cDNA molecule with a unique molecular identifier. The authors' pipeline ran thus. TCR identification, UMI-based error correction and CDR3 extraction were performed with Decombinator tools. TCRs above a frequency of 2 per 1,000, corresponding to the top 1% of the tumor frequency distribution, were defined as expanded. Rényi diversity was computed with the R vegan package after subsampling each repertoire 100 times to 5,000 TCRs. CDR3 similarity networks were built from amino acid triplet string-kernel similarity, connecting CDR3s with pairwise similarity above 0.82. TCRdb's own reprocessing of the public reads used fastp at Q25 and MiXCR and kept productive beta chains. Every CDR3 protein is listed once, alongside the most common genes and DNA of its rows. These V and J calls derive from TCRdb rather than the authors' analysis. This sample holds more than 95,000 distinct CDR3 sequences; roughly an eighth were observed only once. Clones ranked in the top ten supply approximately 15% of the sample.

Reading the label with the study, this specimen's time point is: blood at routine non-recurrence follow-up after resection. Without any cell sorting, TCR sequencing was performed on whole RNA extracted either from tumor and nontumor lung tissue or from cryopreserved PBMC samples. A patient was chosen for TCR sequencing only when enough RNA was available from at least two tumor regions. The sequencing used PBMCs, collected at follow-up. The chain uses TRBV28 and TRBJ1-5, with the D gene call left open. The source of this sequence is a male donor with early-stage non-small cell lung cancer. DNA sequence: TGTGCCAGCAGTTTCGGATCGGGGAGCAATCAGCCCCAGCATTTT. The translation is CASSFGSGSNQPQHF. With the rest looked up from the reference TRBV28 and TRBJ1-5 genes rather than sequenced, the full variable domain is DVKVTQSSRYLVKRTGEKVFLECVQDMDHENMFWYRQDPGLGLRLIYFSYDVKMKEKGDIPEGYSVSREKKERFSLILESASTNQTSMYLCASSFGSGSNQPQHFGDGTRLSIL.